This T cell receptor (beta chain) was captured by sequencing in a study of technical replicates of blood from a handful of donors. Clones were read by immunoSEQ multiplex PCR, and TCRdb kept only the in-frame ones, dropping some. Among more than 90,000 clones listed, approximately 95% were seen once. V lost 5 bases to trimming and J lost 5 bases; unmatched junction nucleotides: 14. Germline V gene lookup returns CDR1 SQVTM and CDR2 ANQGSEA. The CDR3 totals 15 residues. This TCR was sampled from a human donor in good health. Source material: T cells isolated from PBMCs. This sequence joins TRBV29-1 and TRBJ1-2; 7 nucleotides match TRBD1. The CDR3 protein is CSVLLKDRERYGYTF. CDR3 sequence (DNA): TGCAGCGTTTTGTTAAAAGACAGGGAAAGGTATGGCTACACCTTC.